The 9 T cell receptor beta chains below come from one sample, sequenced in a study of cytomegalovirus exposure and HLA in healthy donors. In the PCR, 60 Vbeta and 13 Jbeta primers were used. Here immunoSEQ multiplex PCR was the method, and the copy in TCRdb shows in-frame clones only, minus some. In the table there are about 200,000 clones, around 86% of which are singletons. The sample was PBMCs. Every receptor here comes from a middle-aged woman in good health and CMV-seronegative.

This chain joins TRBV27 and TRBJ1-5; D unclear. The CDR3 loop spans 16 amino acids. V was shortened by 5 bases and J by 0 bases, with 14 bases between the two germline ends. Germline values: CDR1 MNHEY, CDR2 SMNVEV (reference sequence). CDR3 sequence (DNA): TGTGCCAGCAGTATGAAGGCGGGTTATAGCAATCAGCCCCAGCATTTT. Translated, it gives CASSMKAGYSNQPQHF.

V gene TRBV19 combines with J gene TRBJ1-2; 8 bases map to TRBD1. Germline V CDR1 and CDR2: LNHDA, SQIVND (reference sequence). The CDR3 runs 17 residues. The J segment lost 4 bases and the V segment lost 3 bases, leaving 13 bases of the junction unmatched. The CDR3, as DNA: TGTGCCAGTAGTATCCCATACCGACAGGGGCTTATCTATGGCTACACCTTC. It is translated as CASSIPYRQGLIYGYTF.

The V and J genes are TRBV9 and TRBJ2-6; 7 bases are a match to TRBD1. CDR3 length equals 16 residues. Germline V gene data show CDR1 as SGDLS and CDR2 as YYNGEE. Trimming at V came to 2 bases and at J to 2 bases, leaving 4 bases not matched to a gene. The CDR3 here is CASSVSQGAGANVLTF. The CDR3 region has the DNA TGTGCCAGCAGCGTTTCTCAGGGGGCTGGGGCCAACGTCCTGACTTTC.

The J gene is TRBJ1-1, the V gene TRBV23-1; D not certain. TRBV23-1 is recorded as an ORF, its role being uncertain. This CDR3 is built from 14 residues. V was pared by 2 bases and J by 7 bases, with 14 bases between. CDR3 in DNA: TGCGCCAGCAGTCAACGATCCCCAGGCCATGAAGCTTTCTTT. Translating gives CASSQRSPGHEAFF.

Of note for this clone: The identical CDR3 is also encoded by other nucleotide sequences in the sample. The rearrangement links TRBV18 to TRBJ1-2; 9 bases fit TRBD1. The V and J ends lost 6 bases and 2 bases, in that order; junction bases with no gene match: 4. This CDR3 has 14 amino acids. The V gene's germline CDR1 is KGHSH and CDR2 LQKENI. The CDR3 protein is CASSPGTGNYGYTF. As DNA, the CDR3 is TGTGCCAGCTCTCCCGGGACAGGGAACTATGGCTACACCTTC.

This clone was observed a single time. This chain links TRBV18 with TRBJ1-5; 7 nucleotides agree with TRBD1. Germline values: CDR1 KGHSH, CDR2 LQKENI. There are 17 residues in the CDR3. Germline trimming cut 2 bases from V and 4 bases from J; bases unmatched to any gene: 11. The CDR3 sequence: CASSPRSGTDRNQPQHF. CDR3 nucleotide sequence: TGTGCCAGCTCACCAAGGTCCGGGACAGACAGAAATCAGCCCCAGCATTTT.

The chain has TRBV5-4 and TRBJ2-1; 11 nucleotides align to TRBD2. Trimming removed 3 bases from V and 5 bases from J; junction bases left unmatched: 4. This CDR3 is built from 15 residues. The V gene's germline CDR1 is SGHNT and CDR2 YYREEE (reference sequence). Written as DNA, the CDR3 is TGTGCCAGCAGCTCGGGACTAGCGGAAAACAATGAGCAGTTCTTC. Encoded protein: CASSSGLAENNEQFF.

Concerning this clone: In the same sample, other DNA sequences code for this CDR3. This chain uses TRBV12-2 with TRBJ2-1; TRBD2 reflects the table's D call only, with no check against the DNA. TRBV12-2 is described as a pseudogene. The CDR3 sequence is 15 residues long. The CDR3 here is CASPSPGLRANEQFF. The CDR3 DNA sequence: TGTGCAAGTCCCTCACCGGGACTACGTGCAAATGAGCAGTTCTTC.

This chain joins TRBV5-8 and TRBJ1-2; 8 bases match TRBD1. Germline assignment: CDR1 SGHTS and CDR2 YDEGEE. J gave up 0 bases and V 4 bases, and 8 bases lay outside the gene matches. CDR3 size: 16 residues. The CDR3 sequence: CASSLLTGVSNYGYTF. The CDR3 region has the DNA TGTGCCAGCAGCCTTCTGACAGGGGTCTCTAACTATGGCTACACCTTC.